A selection of T cell receptor beta chains follows, all from one sample in a study of glioma-infiltrating T cells. MiXCR was run by TCRdb on the multiplex PCR reads, yielding one entry per CDR3 protein. This sample carries about 410,000 distinct CDR3 sequences, approximately 42% of them seen once, and the ten largest clones take approximately 12%. The sequenced sample was glioma tissue, nonneoplastic brain tissue, or PBMCs (not recorded which). Receptors originate from a human donor with low-grade glioma or glioblastoma, undergoing nonglioma brain surgery, or in good health (not recorded which). The CDR3 runs from the conserved cysteine through the conserved F or W. A D gene is named only where the DNA matches it firmly. A clone size is listed for some rows: how often the clone was seen (once, few, many), or a class if it is expanded.

d_call j_call v_call clone_size cdr3_aa cdr3_nt
TRBD2 TRBJ2-1 TRBV7-6 few CASSSKTSGRADEQFF TGTGCCAGCAGCTCAAAAACTAGCGGGAGGGCCGATGAGCAGTTCTTC
- TRBJ2-3 TRBV4-3 many CASGIWGASNTQYF TGCGCCAGCGGGATTTGGGGGGCATCAAATACGCAGTATTTT
TRBD2 TRBJ2-7 TRBV4-1 - CASSQGIGLAESSYEQYF TGCGCCAGCAGCCAAGGAATCGGGCTAGCGGAGAGCTCCTACGAGCAGTACTTC
- TRBJ1-6 TRBV2 - CASSGSPLHF TGTGCCAGCAGTGGTTCACCCCTCCACTTT
- TRBJ1-5 TRBV7-2 - CASSPGDYSNQPQHF TGTGCCAGCAGCCCCGGGGACTATAGCAATCAGCCCCAGCATTTT
- TRBJ2-1 TRBV4-3 few CASSQERIYSYNEQFF TGCGCCAGCAGCCAAGAGCGAATTTACTCCTACAATGAGCAGTTCTTC
TRBD1 TRBJ2-1 TRBV20-1 few CSATGQASSYNEQFF TGCAGTGCCACGGGACAGGCCAGCTCCTACAATGAGCAGTTCTTC
- TRBJ2-5 TRBV28 many CASTLWGHQETQYF TGTGCCAGCACTCTTTGGGGACACCAAGAGACCCAGTACTTC
TRBD1 TRBJ2-1 TRBV19 - CARKKGQGSYNEQFF TGTGCCAGGAAAAAAGGACAGGGCTCCTACAATGAGCAGTTCTTC
- TRBJ2-1 TRBV2 few CASSVLTNYNEQFF TGTGCCAGCAGTGTTTTGACTAACTACAATGAGCAGTTCTTC
- TRBJ2-2 TRBV27 - CASSPPRPNTGELFF TGTGCCAGCAGTCCGCCTCGACCTAACACCGGGGAGCTGTTTTTT
TRBD1 TRBJ2-1 TRBV6-2/TRBV6-3 - CASSSGQAFDEQFF TGTGCCAGCAGTTCCGGACAGGCCTTTGATGAGCAGTTCTTC
TRBD1 TRBJ1-1 TRBV29-1 - CSVGQGVDTEAFF TGCAGCGTGGGACAGGGTGTTGACACTGAAGCTTTCTTT
- TRBJ1-1 TRBV5-4 - CASRKPGETDTEAFF TGTGCCAGCAGGAAACCAGGGGAAACGGACACTGAAGCTTTCTTT
- TRBJ1-1 TRBV6-1 - CASSKLRGGSYTEAFF TGTGCCAGCAGTAAATTGCGCGGCGGCTCCTACACTGAAGCTTTCTTT
TRBD2 TRBJ2-1 TRBV27 many CASSLGGRADEQFF TGTGCCAGCAGTTTAGGCGGGAGAGCGGATGAGCAGTTCTTC
- TRBJ1-3 TRBV6-5 - CASSYSGRGIGNTIYF TGTGCCAGCAGTTACTCGGGCAGGGGTATCGGAAACACCATATATTTT